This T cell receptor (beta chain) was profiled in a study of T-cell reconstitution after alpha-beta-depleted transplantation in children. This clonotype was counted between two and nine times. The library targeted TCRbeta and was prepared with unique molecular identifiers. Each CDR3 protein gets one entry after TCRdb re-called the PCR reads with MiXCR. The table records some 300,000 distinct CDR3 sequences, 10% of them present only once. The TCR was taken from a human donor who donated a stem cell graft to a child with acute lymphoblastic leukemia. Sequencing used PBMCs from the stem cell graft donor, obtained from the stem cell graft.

In DNA form, the CDR3 reads TGTGCCAGCACCCGAGGTCCTTGGGCCGGGGAGCTGTTTTTT. Encoded protein: CASTRGPWAGELFF. V usage is TRBV14 and J usage is TRBJ2-2; no definite D call. Trimming removed 7 bases at V and 6 bases at J, with 15 bases between. CDR3 length: 14 amino acids. Germline V gene data show CDR1 as SGHDN and CDR2 as FVKESK.